One sample yielded the 31 T cell receptor beta chains listed below, sequenced in a study of cytomegalovirus exposure and HLA in healthy donors. Measured with immunoSEQ multiplex PCR; TCRdb has only the in-frame clones, and not every one. This table has roughly 150,000 clones, about 89% appearing once. The sequencing sample was made of PBMCs. These receptors came from a woman aged 18-29 years in good health and CMV-seropositive.

This chain joins TRBV7-9 and TRBJ1-1; D ambiguous. The CDR3 spans 16 residues. CDR1 is SEHNR, CDR2 FQNEAQ, per germline (reference sequence). V was pared by 3 bases and J by 0 bases, with 14 bases between. The CDR3 protein is CASSFGIREMNTEAFF. Written as DNA, the CDR3 is TGTGCCAGCAGCTTCGGAATTCGGGAAATGAACACTGAAGCTTTCTTT. Complete variable domain (other parts from reference TRBV7-9 and TRBJ1-1): DTGVSQNPRHKITKRGQNVTFRCDPISEHNRLYWYRQTLGQGPEFLTYFQNEAQLEKSRLLSDRFSAERPKGSFSTLEIQRTEQGDSAMYLCASSFGIREMNTEAFFGQGTRLTVV.

The rearrangement links TRBV6-5 to TRBJ1-1; no definite D call. The V end lost 4 bases, the J end lost 0 bases, and 12 bases lay between the germline ends. Germline V gene data show CDR1 as MNHEY and CDR2 as SVGAGI. There are 15 residues in the CDR3. The CDR3 nucleotides are TGTGCCAGCAGTTCCTCACTGACTCTGAACACTGAAGCTTTCTTT. As protein: CASSSSLTLNTEAFF.

As for this clone: Mismatch with germline at one junction end may stem from a read error. The chain couples TRBV6-1 to TRBJ2-6; 7 bases are shared with TRBD1. Germline values: CDR1 MNHNS, CDR2 SASEGT. The CDR3 is made up of 14 amino acids. The CDR3 sequence: CASSGDSLADVLTF. The CDR3 region has the DNA TGTGCCAGCAGTGGGGACAGTCTGGCCGACGTCCTGACTTTC.

The chain joins TRBV10-2 to TRBJ2-7, with TRBD1 as a possible D gene (6 bases). Trimming took 5 bases from V and 3 from J, leaving 11 bases between them. The CDR3 length is 13 residues. The germline V gene encodes CDR1 WSHSY and CDR2 SAAADI. The CDR3 sequence is CASSLTGDYEQYF. The CDR3 DNA reads TGCGCCAGCAGTCTGACAGGAGACTACGAGCAGTACTTC.

The rearrangement links TRBV27 to TRBJ2-3, with 14 bases lining up with TRBD2. CDR3 size: 17 residues. Unmatched junction bases numbered 3, after V lost 0 bases and J lost 4 bases. Germline loops: CDR1 MNHEY, CDR2 SMNVEV (reference sequence). CDR3 bases: TGTGCCAGCAGTTTATCTGGGACTAGCGGGAGCTCAGATACGCAGTATTTT. Its protein product is CASSLSGTSGSSDTQYF.

V is TRBV5-1 and J is TRBJ2-7, with D possibly being TRBD2 (7 bases). Germline lookup yields CDR1 SGHRS and CDR2 YFSETQ. V was cut by 4 bases and J by 3 bases, with 17 bases left in between. This CDR3 contains 15 residues. The CDR3 spells CASSPGAGAFYEQYF. In nucleotides, the CDR3 is TGCGCCAGCAGCCCGGGGGCGGGAGCCTTCTACGAGCAGTACTTC.

This chain joins TRBV6-1 and TRBJ2-3; D possibly corresponds to TRBD2 (5 bases). The CDR3 length is 14 residues. Germline V CDR1 and CDR2: MNHNS, SASEGT. V was trimmed by 5 bases and J by 4 bases, leaving 13 bases between them. CDR3 in amino acids: CASSLDTSSDTQYF. The DNA for the CDR3 is TGTGCCAGCAGTCTTGATACTAGTTCAGATACGCAGTATTTT.

The rearrangement joins TRBV29-1 to TRBJ2-2; D remains ambiguous. The CDR3 spans 12 residues. In germline, CDR1 is SQVTM, CDR2 ANQGSEA. The V and J ends lost 6 bases and 4 bases respectively, with 9 bases between them. CDR3 sequence reads: CSVVRGTGELFF. The CDR3 coding sequence is TGCAGCGTGGTCAGAGGCACCGGGGAGCTGTTTTTT.

This clone was found a few times. The V call is TRBV28, the J call TRBJ2-2; TRBD1 aligns across 8 bases. The CDR3 sequence is 13 residues long. CDR1 and CDR2 (germline): MDHEN, SYDVKM. The CDR3 protein is CATGDSNTGELFF. Here the CDR3 DNA reads TGTGCGACAGGGGACTCGAACACCGGGGAGCTGTTTTTT.

The CDR3 loop reads CASSFSYTGELFF. CDR3 sequence (DNA): TGTGCCAGCAGCTTCAGTTACACCGGGGAGCTGTTTTTT. This chain links TRBV7-2 with TRBJ2-2; D remains ambiguous. This CDR3 has 13 residues. Germline values: CDR1 SGHTA, CDR2 FQGNSA. Deletions cut 3 bases from V and 3 bases from J, with 5 bases between. The full variable domain, in which reference TRBV7-2 and TRBJ2-2 provide the parts outside the CDR3, is GAGVSQSPSNKVTEKGKDVELRCDPISGHTALYWYRQSLGQGLEFLIYFQGNSAPDKSGLPSDRFSAERTGGSVSTLTIQRTQQEDSAVYLCASSFSYTGELFFGEGSRLTVL.

The chain employs TRBV30 and TRBJ2-7; 9 bases are shared with TRBD2. The CDR3 contains 15 residues. Losses at the gene ends were 1 base for V and 2 bases for J; bases not matched to a gene: 6. Germline CDR1 GTSNPN, CDR2 SVGIG (reference sequence). The CDR3 bases are TGTGCCTGGAGTGAAGGGCTAGCGGGAACCTACGAGCAGTACTTC. Residues: CAWSEGLAGTYEQYF. Based on the CDR3 plus reference TRBV30 and TRBJ2-7, the full variable domain is SQTIHQWPATLVQPVGSPLSLECTVEGTSNPNLYWYRQAAGRGLQLLFYSVGIGQISSEVPQNLSASRPQDRQFILSSKKLLLSDSGFYLCAWSEGLAGTYEQYFGPGTRLTVT.

This chain uses TRBV2 with TRBJ1-2; 8 positions agree with TRBD1. CDR1 and CDR2 (germline): SNHLY, FYNNEI. Trimming at V came to 7 bases and at J to 5 bases, leaving 6 bases not matched to a gene. This CDR3 contains 13 residues. The CDR3 here is CASTPDRVYGYTF. CDR3 sequence (DNA): TGTGCCAGCACGCCGGACAGGGTTTATGGCTACACCTTC.

The chain recombines TRBV30 with TRBJ1-1; D unresolved. The germline V gene has CDR1 GTSNPN and CDR2 SVGIG (reference sequence). Deletions cut 0 bases from V and 8 bases from J, with 7 bases between. The CDR3 consists of 11 residues. The CDR3 spells CAWSVRREAFF. In nucleotides, the CDR3 is TGTGCCTGGAGTGTACGCAGGGAAGCTTTCTTT.

This clone appeared a single time. The V gene is TRBV7-9, the J gene TRBJ2-5; no definite D call. Between the trimmed V and J ends, which lost 4 bases and 4 bases, there was a span of 13 bases. In germline, CDR1 is SEHNR, CDR2 FQNEAQ (reference sequence). The CDR3 runs 14 residues. The CDR3, as DNA: TGTGCCAGCAGCTCCGGAGTACGTGGAGAGACCCAGTACTTC. Amino acids: CASSSGVRGETQYF.

The chain has TRBV13 and TRBJ2-7; 10 bases are shared with TRBD1. CDR3 length: 15 amino acids. CDR1 is PRHDT and CDR2 is FYEKMQ in the germline V gene (reference sequence). V gave up 5 bases and J gave up 4 bases; unmatched junction bases: 8. The CDR3, as DNA: TGTGCCAGCAGCCGACTCCGGGACAGGGGATACGAGCAGTACTTC. It encodes CASSRLRDRGYEQYF.

The chain carries TRBV5-4 and TRBJ2-7, with 13 nucleotides matching TRBD2. Germline V gene lookup returns CDR1 SGHNT and CDR2 YYREEE (reference sequence). The V segment lost 4 bases and the J segment 5 bases; nucleotides outside the gene matches: 6. The CDR3 covers 15 residues. CDR3 DNA sequence: TGTGCCAGCAGCGCACTAGCGGGAGGGATCAACGAGCAGTACTTC. Translated: CASSALAGGINEQYF.

The chain has TRBV14 and TRBJ1-2; tentative D call: TRBD1 (6 bases). CDR1 is SGHDN, CDR2 FVKESK, per germline. There are 14 residues in the CDR3. Trimming left V 0 bases short and J 2 bases short, with 7 bases between. Written as DNA, the CDR3 is TGTGCCAGCAGCCAAGATCAGGGGAACTATGGCTACACCTTC. It translates to CASSQDQGNYGYTF.

This clone was detected a few times. V is TRBV19 and J is TRBJ2-2; tentative D call: TRBD2 (6 bases). CDR1 and CDR2 from the germline V gene are LNHDA and SQIVND (reference sequence). CDR3 length: 13 amino acids. The ends were cut back, 9 bases at V and 6 bases at J, with 14 bases in the middle. CDR3 residues: CASWDSLSGELFF. CDR3 bases: TGTGCCAGCTGGGACTCCCTATCCGGGGAGCTGTTTTTT.

The chain is built from TRBV2 and TRBJ2-7; possibly TRBD2 for D (6 bases). Germline CDR1 SNHLY, CDR2 FYNNEI. V was clipped by 3 bases and J by 5 bases, with 14 bases between them. The CDR3 loop spans 14 amino acids. CDR3 DNA: TGTGCCAGCAGTGATTTGCTAGCGAGTAACGAGCAGTACTTC. As protein: CASSDLLASNEQYF.

The chain links TRBV11-3 to TRBJ2-3, with TRBD2 as a possible D gene (6 bases). The CDR3 totals 15 residues. Germline CDR1 SGHNT, CDR2 YENEEA. Trimming cost V 5 bases and J 1 base, with 13 bases left between them. This chain's CDR3 is CASSGGSLGTDTQYF. DNA of the CDR3: TGTGCCAGCAGCGGGGGGTCCCTAGGCACAGATACGCAGTATTTT.

The chain is built from TRBV2 and TRBJ2-2, with 7 positions matching TRBD2. The V gene end was trimmed by 5 bases and the J gene end by 0 bases; junction bases not matched to a gene: 3. Germline V gene data show CDR1 as SNHLY and CDR2 as FYNNEI. This CDR3 spans 15 amino acids. CDR3 in DNA: TGTGCCAGCAGTCGGGACTACACGAACACCGGGGAGCTGTTTTTT. Translation gives CASSRDYTNTGELFF.

The chain is built from TRBV6-5 and TRBJ2-1; 10 bases are shared with TRBD2. The CDR3 has 14 residues. The germline CDR1 and CDR2 sequences are MNHEY and SVGAGI. The V segment lost 6 bases and the J segment 5 bases; nucleotides outside the gene matches: 4. Written as DNA, the CDR3 is TGTGCCAGCAGGCAGCGGGGGGGTGACAATGAGCAGTTCTTC. Translated, it gives CASRQRGGDNEQFF.

This clone came up once. The rearrangement joins TRBV19 to TRBJ2-5, with D perhaps TRBD2 (5 bases). The V end lost 7 bases, the J end lost 7 bases, and 10 bases lay between the germline ends. This CDR3 comprises 11 residues. From germline, CDR1 is LNHDA and CDR2 SQIVND (reference sequence). DNA for the CDR3: TGTGCCAGTACGGGGAATGGGACCCAGTACTTC. This encodes CASTGNGTQYF.

The V and J genes are TRBV18 and TRBJ1-2, with a tentative D call TRBD1 (5 bases). The CDR3 has 16 amino acids. CDR1 and CDR2 from the germline V gene are KGHSH and LQKENI. V lost 0 bases and J lost 5, with 16 bases in between. The CDR3: CASSPPSTGSNYGYTF. CDR3 DNA: TGTGCCAGCTCACCACCGAGTACAGGAAGCAATTATGGCTACACCTTC.

This chain connects TRBV6-5 to TRBJ1-4; 7 positions match TRBD1. This CDR3 comprises 15 residues. CDR1 is MNHEY and CDR2 is SVGAGI in the germline V gene. With V trimmed by 6 bases and J by 6 bases, 10 bases remained unmatched. The chain's CDR3 is CASRPGPGGYEKLFF. The DNA for the CDR3 is TGTGCCAGCAGACCCGGACCAGGGGGGTATGAAAAACTGTTTTTT.

The gene calls are TRBV9 and TRBJ2-7, with 8 bases aligning to TRBD2. V was clipped by 4 bases and J by 4 bases; unmatched bases: 13. The CDR3 sequence is 16 residues long. CDR1 is SGDLS and CDR2 is YYNGEE in the germline V gene. The CDR3: CASSNSKGRGAYEQYF. In DNA form, the CDR3 reads TGTGCCAGCAGCAACTCTAAGGGGCGGGGGGCGTACGAGCAGTACTTC.

The V call is TRBV4-1, the J call TRBJ2-7; 8 bases line up with TRBD1. The ends lost 3 bases at V and 4 bases at J; junction bases unmatched: 5. This CDR3 has 14 residues. The germline V gene has CDR1 MGHRA and CDR2 YSYEKL. The CDR3 sequence is CASSHLGQEYEQYF. CDR3 in DNA: TGCGCCAGCAGCCACCTGGGACAGGAATACGAGCAGTACTTC.

V usage is TRBV25-1 and J usage is TRBJ2-3; possibly TRBD1 for D (5 bases). The length of the CDR3 is 17 residues. In germline, CDR1 is MGHDK, CDR2 SYGVNS. Trimming removed 3 bases from V and 3 bases from J, with 19 bases in between. Here the CDR3 DNA reads TGTGCCAGCAGTGAGAGTTTTACAGGCACACCAACAGATACGCAGTATTTT. The encoded protein is CASSESFTGTPTDTQYF.

The V and J genes are TRBV6-1 and TRBJ2-4; weak D call: TRBD2 (6 bases). There are 13 residues in the CDR3. V was cut by 6 bases and J by 8 bases, with 14 bases left in between. From germline, CDR1 is MNHNS and CDR2 SASEGT. CDR3 sequence: CASRERTGDIQYF. The CDR3 DNA sequence: TGTGCCAGCAGGGAGAGGACGGGGGACATTCAGTACTTC.

The CDR3 coding sequence is TGTGCCAGCAGCCGGGACAGGGTTGGTCAGCCCCAGCATTTT. This gives the protein CASSRDRVGQPQHF. The V and J genes are TRBV2 and TRBJ1-5, with 9 bases matching TRBD1. The V gene's germline CDR1 is SNHLY and CDR2 FYNNEI. The CDR3 has 14 amino acids. V dropped 6 bases and J dropped 6; count of bases not matched to a gene: 6.

The rearrangement links TRBV6-1 to TRBJ1-1; D call uncertain. The germline CDR1 and CDR2 sequences are MNHNS and SASEGT. The CDR3 spans 13 residues. V was shortened by 6 bases and J by 4 bases, with 12 bases between the two germline ends. The CDR3 here is CASRAEGVTEAFF. The CDR3 DNA is TGTGCCAGCAGGGCGGAGGGCGTCACTGAAGCTTTCTTT.